This T cell receptor (beta chain) was profiled in a study of blood T cell repertoires in COVID-19. About the study: Sites across the United States, Italy and Spain contributed samples from acute and convalescent COVID-19.

Clones were read by immunoSEQ multiplex PCR, and TCRdb kept only the in-frame ones, dropping some. This sample yields around 200,000 clones, of which over 75% are seen a single time; roughly an eighth belongs to the top ten. V lost 1 base to trimming and J lost 4 bases, with 8 bases between them. The CDR3 runs 14 residues. The V gene's germline CDR1 is LGHDT and CDR2 YNNKEL (reference sequence). Sequencing used peripheral blood. J is TRBJ1-5 and V is TRBV3-1 (or the pseudogene TRBV3-2); D uncertain. This clonotype originated in a woman in her forties or fifties with acute or convalescent COVID-19. The CDR3 bases are TGTGCCAGCAGCCAAGTACTGGAGAATCAGCCCCAGCATTTT. Amino acid sequence: CASSQVLENQPQHF.